This entry is about one TCR beta chain. Antigen: not known. A 5'RACE reaction primed in the constant segment made cDNA libraries of TCR alpha and TCR beta, and these carried sample barcodes and UMIs. TCRdb processed the 5' RACE reads anew with MiXCR; each CDR3 protein has one entry. Among hundreds of thousands of distinct CDR3 sequences listed, roughly 15% were seen once. The sample is drawn from a study of T-cell memory formation after mild COVID-19. Whole-study findings and limits: Clones that contracted from day 15 to 85 were balanced CD4/CD8, while later expanders leaned CD4+.

Germline V gene data show CDR1 as SGHRS and CDR2 as YFSETQ. This CDR3 region has 15 residues. The V end lost 7 bases, the J end lost 3 bases, and 19 bases lay between the germline ends. Sequenced material: PBMCs or a T cell subset sorted from them (not recorded which). This receptor was identified in a man aged 18 to 30 who had mild COVID-19 (a few samples of this study predate the infection). Cell type and time point are not known. The chain has TRBV5-1 and TRBJ1-1, with D perhaps TRBD1 (5 bases). The CDR3 nucleotides are TGCGCCAGCTCCGACACCCGCGGGGGGGACACTGAAGCTTTCTTT. Translated, it gives CASSDTRGGDTEAFF.